Following are 29 T cell receptor beta chains from one sample sequenced in a study of regulatory T cells in long-lasting Graves disease. The TCR beta library used iRepertoire HTBI primers with Arm-PCR amplification of CDR3. TCRdb fed the multiplex PCR reads into MiXCR, producing one record per CDR3 protein. Of about 420,000 distinct CDR3 sequences detected, about a sixth appear once; the ten largest clones hold 23%. Regarding time point: newly diagnosed GD, antithyroid drugs for less than 3 months. The TCR library was prepared using RNA isolated from PBMCs. The same data also went into a second study, on T cells in Graves' hyperthyroidism and ophthalmopathy.

The input for sequencing was peripheral blood mononuclear cells (PBMCs), taken at new diagnosis, from a patient treated with antithyroid drugs. All receptors come from a woman between 18 and 29 years old with Graves disease.

The chain has TRBV4-2 and TRBJ2-5, with no clear D. The ends were cut back, 3 bases at V and 4 bases at J, with 9 bases in the middle. Germline loops: CDR1 LGHNA, CDR2 YNFKEQ. The length of the CDR3 is 13 residues. In DNA, the CDR3 is TGTGCCAGCAGCCAGACGTACGGAGAGACCCAGTACTTC. Translated: CASSQTYGETQYF.

This clonotype was seen ten or more times. The chain carries TRBV13 and TRBJ2-3; 10 positions agree with TRBD2. The CDR3 sequence is 16 residues long. V shed 3 bases, J shed 4 bases, and the junction held 7 bases outside the gene matches. Germline lookup yields CDR1 PRHDT and CDR2 FYEKMQ (reference sequence). The CDR3 is CASSFRSGRVADTQYF. The CDR3 DNA sequence: TGTGCCAGCAGCTTTCGGAGCGGGAGGGTCGCAGATACGCAGTATTTT.

A few counts support this clonotype. CDR3 DNA: TGTGCCAGCAGCTTAACGGGCGGGAGGGAAGAGACCCAGTACTTC. Its translation is CASSLTGGREETQYF. The chain couples TRBV7-3 to TRBJ2-5, with TRBD2 identical over 9 bases. V lost 0 bases to trimming and J lost 3 bases; unmatched junction nucleotides: 2. The length of the CDR3 is 15 residues. The germline gives CDR1 SGHTA, CDR2 FQGTGA.

This clonotype came up many times. The chain links TRBV2 to TRBJ2-1, with 10 bases that match TRBD2. The J segment lost 4 bases and the V segment lost 9 bases, leaving 6 bases of the junction unmatched. This CDR3 has 14 residues. Germline CDR1 and CDR2: SNHLY and FYNNEI. The CDR3 reads CARTTSGEYNEQFF. The CDR3 nucleotides read TGTGCCAGGACAACTAGCGGGGAATACAATGAGCAGTTCTTC.

The V gene is TRBV29-1, the J gene TRBJ2-3; D gene uncertain. The germline V gene encodes CDR1 SQVTM and CDR2 ANQGSEA. The V gene lost 3 bases and the J gene lost 3 bases, with 4 bases spanning the gap. This CDR3 contains 11 residues. In nucleotides, the CDR3 is TGCAGCGTTGACGTGACAGATACGCAGTATTTT. Its translation: CSVDVTDTQYF.

Comment on this clonotype: The conserved phenylalanine or tryptophan normally closing the CDR3 is absent here, so this likely arose from a read error. The rearrangement uses TRBV7-2 and TRBJ2-3, with D perhaps TRBD1 (6 bases). This CDR3 spans 15 amino acids. Germline lookup yields CDR1 SGHTA and CDR2 FQGNSA. As DNA, the CDR3 is TGTGCCAGCAGCCCGCCGGACAGCTACACAGATAGGCAGTATGTT. This codes for CASSPPDSYTDRQYV.

CDR3: CASSPRTGGVGEQYF. Written as DNA, the CDR3 is TGTGCCAGCAGCCCCCGAACCGGAGGGGTGGGGGAGCAGTACTTC. V gene TRBV2 combines with J gene TRBJ2-7, with a weak D call TRBD2 (6 bases). V shed 6 bases and J shed 7 bases, with 22 bases lying between them. Germline-derived CDR1 and CDR2 are SNHLY and FYNNEI. The CDR3 totals 15 residues.

V gene TRBV5-1 combines with J gene TRBJ2-1; D unclear. Germline V gives CDR1 SGHRS, CDR2 YFSETQ. V was cut by 1 base and J by 7 bases, with 6 bases left in between. The CDR3 has 12 residues. The CDR3 sequence is CASSLNTNEQFF. The CDR3, as DNA: TGCGCCAGCAGCTTGAATACGAATGAGCAGTTCTTC.

This clonotype was picked up many times. The J gene is TRBJ2-3, the V gene TRBV12-3 or TRBV12-4; D may match TRBD1 or TRBD2 (5 bases each). V lost 2 bases and J 2 bases, leaving 14 bases between the germline ends. CDR3 size: 16 residues. The CDR3 DNA reads as TGTGCCAGCAGTTTAATGGGGGAGCTCCTCACAGATACGCAGTATTTT. Amino acid sequence: CASSLMGELLTDTQYF.

This clonotype was detected ten times or more. V gene TRBV7-9 combines with J gene TRBJ1-3, with 8 positions matching TRBD1. Germline trimming cut 4 bases from V and 1 base from J; bases unmatched to any gene: 9. The CDR3 runs to 17 residues. The germline gives CDR1 SEHNR, CDR2 FQNEAQ (reference sequence). The CDR3 sequence is CASSSQGASWSGNTIYF. The CDR3 DNA reads TGTGCCAGCAGCTCCCAGGGGGCATCCTGGTCTGGAAACACCATATATTTT.

In this sample, this clonotype turned up many times. The rearrangement uses TRBV2 and TRBJ2-3; 11 nucleotides line up with TRBD1. The CDR3 runs to 15 residues. CDR1 and CDR2 (germline): SNHLY, FYNNEI. V lost 6 bases to trimming and J lost 2 bases; unmatched junction nucleotides: 4. The DNA of the CDR3 is TGTGCCAGCAGGGGACAGGGGGTAACCACAGATACGCAGTATTTT. It encodes CASRGQGVTTDTQYF.

This clonotype came up once. A read error may be the cause here, since a much bigger clone is one base away. The chain combines TRBV20-1 with TRBJ2-1; the match to TRBD2 covers 7 bases. The CDR3 length is 13 residues. Per the germline V gene, CDR1 is DFQATT and CDR2 is SNEGSKA (reference sequence). CDR3 nucleotides: TGCAGTGCTATATCTCCATTGACTAGCTTTCAGTCCTTC. It specifies CSAISPLTSFQSF.

The gene calls are TRBV7-2 and TRBJ1-4; D is possibly TRBD1 (6 bases). The V and J ends lost 5 bases and 7 bases respectively, with 14 bases between them. The CDR3 loop spans 14 amino acids. Germline V gene lookup returns CDR1 SGHTA and CDR2 FQGNSA. CDR3 bases: TGTGCCAGCAGCCCCACAGGGATCGGTGAAAAACTGTTTTTT. This encodes CASSPTGIGEKLFF. Drawing the rest from reference TRBV7-2 and TRBJ1-4, the complete variable domain is GAGVSQSPSNKVTEKGKDVELRCDPISGHTALYWYRQSLGQGLEFLIYFQGNSAPDKSGLPSDRFSAERTGGSVSTLTIQRTQQEDSAVYLCASSPTGIGEKLFFGSGTQLSVL.

The rearrangement joins TRBV2 to TRBJ2-5; 8 nucleotides line up with TRBD1. CDR1 and CDR2 (germline): SNHLY, FYNNEI. V lost 4 bases to trimming and J lost 4 bases; unmatched junction nucleotides: 5. The CDR3 is made up of 14 amino acids. The CDR3 here is CASSGTGPGETQYF. The CDR3 DNA sequence: TGTGCCAGCAGTGGGACAGGGCCGGGAGAGACCCAGTACTTC.

The V and J genes are TRBV28 and TRBJ2-1, with D unclear. The CDR3 contains 15 residues. Trimming took 6 bases from V and 0 from J, leaving 12 bases between them. Germline lookup yields CDR1 MDHEN and CDR2 SYDVKM. The CDR3 here is CASSSKGGSYNEQFF. The DNA of the CDR3 is TGTGCCAGCAGCTCAAAAGGCGGCTCCTACAATGAGCAGTTCTTC.

The chain links TRBV19 to TRBJ2-7; D remains ambiguous. Germline assignment: CDR1 LNHDA and CDR2 SQIVND (reference sequence). Trimming pared 5 bases from V and 2 bases from J, leaving 13 bases between. The CDR3 loop spans 14 amino acids. CDR3 in amino acids: CASSAANAAYEQYF. CDR3 DNA sequence: TGTGCCAGTAGTGCGGCGAATGCGGCCTACGAGCAGTACTTC.

This clonotype was seen a few times. The J gene is TRBJ2-7, the V gene TRBV7-9; 8 bases map to TRBD2. The germline V gene has CDR1 SEHNR and CDR2 FQNEAQ (reference sequence). V lost 2 bases and J lost 3; bases outside the gene matches: 3. The CDR3 totals 14 residues. CDR3 sequence: CASSLISGDYEQYF. CDR3 sequence (DNA): TGTGCCAGCAGCTTAATTAGCGGGGACTACGAGCAGTACTTC.

This chain connects TRBV19 to TRBJ2-2; 8 positions agree with TRBD2. V lost 4 bases and J lost 2; bases outside the gene matches: 12. In germline, CDR1 is LNHDA, CDR2 SQIVND (reference sequence). CDR3 length: 18 residues. The CDR3 DNA follows: TGTGCCAGTAGTACTTACCCTGTACTAGCGGCAAACACCGGGGAGCTGTTTTTT. Its protein is CASSTYPVLAANTGELFF. Supplemented by reference TRBV19 and TRBJ2-2, the full variable domain reads DGGITQSPKYLFRKEGQNVTLSCEQNLNHDAMYWYRQDPGQGLRLIYYSQIVNDFQKGDIAEGYSVSREKKESFPLTVTSAQKNPTAFYLCASSTYPVLAANTGELFFGEGSRLTVL.

This clonotype appeared many times. The chain recombines TRBV7-2 with TRBJ2-7; D is undetermined. V was clipped by 1 base and J by 0 bases, with 16 bases between them. The CDR3 sequence is 17 residues long. Germline V gene sequence: CDR1 SGHTA, CDR2 FQGNSA. The CDR3 reads CASSLDVGLHPSYEQYF. In DNA, the CDR3 is TGTGCCAGCAGCTTAGATGTCGGCCTCCACCCCTCCTACGAGCAGTACTTC.

There are a few counts of this clonotype. The V and J genes are TRBV5-1 and TRBJ2-2; 14 nucleotides match TRBD2. The length of the CDR3 is 16 residues. The ends lost 4 bases at V and 5 bases at J; junction bases unmatched: 4. Germline CDR1 reads SGHRS; CDR2 reads YFSETQ. The CDR3 spells CASSRGLAGATGELFF. The CDR3 nucleotides read TGCGCCAGCAGCCGGGGACTAGCGGGAGCTACCGGGGAGCTGTTTTTT.

This chain joins TRBV6-1 and TRBJ2-3; D is perhaps TRBD2 (5 bases). V lost 8 bases, J lost 2 bases, and 14 bases lay in between. Germline assignment: CDR1 MNHNS and CDR2 SASEGT. The CDR3 loop spans 14 amino acids. CDR3 nucleotides: TGTGCCAGCCACGACGTGAGGGACACAGATACGCAGTATTTT. Translating it yields CASHDVRDTDTQYF.

CDR3 loop: CASSQERLAALEQFF. The CDR3 region has the DNA TGCGCCAGCAGCCAAGAGAGGCTAGCGGCACTTGAGCAGTTCTTC. The rearrangement links TRBV4-1 to TRBJ2-1; 7 nucleotides agree with TRBD2. Germline CDR1 is MGHRA and CDR2 is YSYEKL. This CDR3 is 15 amino acids long. V was pared by 0 bases and J by 9 bases, with 8 bases of the junction left unmatched.

This clonotype has at least ten counts. The gene calls are TRBV28 and TRBJ2-5; perhaps TRBD2 as D (6 bases). The CDR3 runs to 16 residues. Germline V lookup: CDR1 MDHEN, CDR2 SYDVKM. Trimming left V 3 bases short and J 2 bases short, with 16 bases between. The CDR3 DNA is TGTGCCAGCAGTTTTTGGGTAGCGGCGGATCAAGAGACCCAGTACTTC. Its translation is CASSFWVAADQETQYF.

This clonotype was observed many times. This sequence joins TRBV28 and TRBJ2-5; no definite D call. CDR1 and CDR2 (germline): MDHEN, SYDVKM. The CDR3 contains 13 residues. V was pared by 5 bases and J by 1 base, with 8 bases between. CDR3 in DNA: TGTGCCAGCAGTATCTGGGGCCAAGAGACCCAGTACTTC. This sequence encodes CASSIWGQETQYF.

The genes are TRBV27 and TRBJ2-2, with D unclear. Per the germline V gene, CDR1 is MNHEY and CDR2 is SMNVEV (reference sequence). The CDR3 has 13 residues. The germline V and J ends were trimmed by 2 bases and 8 bases, with 9 bases remaining between them. Here the CDR3 DNA reads TGTGCCAGCAGTTTACAGGCTAGGGGGGAGCTGTTTTTT. It specifies CASSLQARGELFF.

This clonotype was recorded many times. V gene TRBV7-3 combines with J gene TRBJ2-2; no reliable D call. The V end lost 5 bases, the J end lost 6 bases, and 13 bases lay between the germline ends. The CDR3 runs 14 residues. Germline CDR1 SGHTA, CDR2 FQGTGA. CDR3 protein: CASSPRAGAGELFF. DNA for the CDR3: TGTGCCAGCAGCCCCCGCGCAGGTGCCGGGGAGCTGTTTTTT.

This clonotype has a count of ten or more. The chain is built from TRBV11-3 and TRBJ2-3; D unresolved. Trimming removed 3 bases at V and 1 base at J, with 8 bases between. CDR3 length: 14 amino acids. The germline V gene has CDR1 SGHNT and CDR2 YENEEA. The CDR3 DNA sequence: TGTGCCAGCAGCTTGGCGCACCGCACAGATACGCAGTATTTT. Its translation is CASSLAHRTDTQYF. The full variable domain, in which reference TRBV11-3 and TRBJ2-3 provide the parts outside the CDR3, is EAGVVQSPRYKIIEKKQPVAFWCNPISGHNTLYWYLQNLGQGPELLIRYENEEAVDDSQLPKDRFSAERLKGVDSTLKIQPAELGDSAVYLCASSLAHRTDTQYFGPGTRLTVL.

At least ten counts were recorded for this clonotype. The chain links TRBV6-2 or TRBV6-3 to TRBJ1-6; 8 bases line up with TRBD1. Per germline, CDR1 MNHEY and CDR2 SVGEGT. The J segment lost 9 bases and the V segment lost 6 bases, leaving 10 bases of the junction unmatched. The CDR3 loop spans 15 amino acids. In nucleotides, the CDR3 is TGTGCCAGCAGACCCTCGGACAGGGTAATTTCACCCCTCCACTTT. Translation: CASRPSDRVISPLHF.

This clonotype has more than one count but fewer than ten. This sequence is one base from a far larger clone and is likely a read error. This chain links TRBV27 with TRBJ2-1, with a tentative D call TRBD2 (6 bases). The better agreement between TRBJ2-3 and the DNA end casts doubt on the J call. Germline V gene sequence: CDR1 MNHEY, CDR2 SMNVEV (reference sequence). This CDR3 has 16 amino acids. The CDR3 is CASSPRLTGGTDTQYF. The CDR3 DNA reads TGTGCCAGCAGTCCAAGACTAACGGGAGGCACAGATACGCAGTATTTT.